This record concerns one T cell receptor beta chain sequence. Antigen specificity is unknown. An end of the junction differs from the germline gene, which may be a read error. Each CDR3 protein is one row after TCRdb ran MiXCR on the reads. Among about 830,000 distinct CDR3 sequences listed, 32% were seen once. These data originate in a study of T cell repertoires in cytomegalovirus infection. Study details: Use of recently identified HLA-C-restricted and well-studied HLA-B-restricted CMV epitopes was part of the study. CMV infection together with matching HLA type was indicated by public TCR beta signatures. Findings and limits, study-wide: Carriers of CMV and the relevant HLA type were discriminated by public TCR beta frequency. What dominated the ex vivo response were HLA-C-restricted CMV-specific TCR beta clonotypes.

This CDR3 comprises 15 residues. Germline V gene lookup returns CDR1 SGDLS and CDR2 YYNGEE. V usage is TRBV9 and J usage is TRBJ1-5; perhaps TRBD1 as D (5 bases). Sequences were derived from cultured CD8+ T cells from PBMCs, sampled from culture after CMV antigen stimulation. The sequence derives from a human donor in good health (CMV status not recorded). Some clones in this sample may be carry-over from other donors' samples. Here the CDR3 reads CANSAGGAINQPQHF. The CDR3 region has the DNA TGTGCCAACAGCGCCGGGGGTGCTATCAATCAGCCCCAGCATTTT.